One sample yielded the 12 T cell receptor beta chains listed below, sequenced in a study of regulatory T cells in long-lasting Graves disease. Relying on iRepertoire HTBI primers and Arm-PCR of CDR3 regions, the team built TCR beta libraries. TCRdb used MiXCR to reprocess the multiplex PCR reads, holding one entry per CDR3 protein. The data show just over 600,000 distinct CDR3 sequences, 16% seen once. Described time point: newly diagnosed GD, antithyroid drugs for less than 3 months. RNA isolated from PBMCs was used to make the TCR library. This sample also appeared in a second study, on T cells in Graves' hyperthyroidism and ophthalmopathy.

Specimen: peripheral blood mononuclear cells (PBMCs), collected at new diagnosis, from a patient treated with antithyroid drugs. These receptors came from a woman younger than 45 with Graves disease.

This clonotype has a single count. The chain employs TRBV20-1 and TRBJ1-2, with TRBD1 matching over 8 bases. Losses at the gene ends were 0 bases for V and 4 bases for J; bases not matched to a gene: 10. The CDR3 runs to 16 residues. CDR1 and CDR2 (germline): DFQATT, SNEGSKA (reference sequence). The CDR3 DNA reads TGCAGTGCTAGAGATTCCGGCAGGGGGCAAGGCTATGGCTACACCTTC. This encodes CSARDSGRGQGYGYTF.

There are a few counts of this clonotype. The V and J genes are TRBV20-1 and TRBJ2-7, with no clear D. The CDR3 has 11 residues. V gave up 3 bases and J gave up 5 bases, with 8 bases separating them. CDR1 is DFQATT, CDR2 SNEGSKA, per germline (reference sequence). DNA for the CDR3: TGCAGTGCTAGGTGGGTCGACGAGCAGTACTTC. Amino acid sequence: CSARWVDEQYF.

V gene TRBV18 combines with J gene TRBJ2-7, with a tentative D call TRBD1 (6 bases). CDR3 length equals 14 residues. V was trimmed by 3 bases and J by 7 bases, leaving 16 bases between them. Germline values: CDR1 KGHSH, CDR2 LQKENI. The CDR3 nucleotides are TGTGCCAGCTCACCTCCCTACGACAGGAATGAGCAGTACTTC. It specifies CASSPPYDRNEQYF.

This clonotype has ten or more counts. The gene calls are TRBV7-2 and TRBJ2-1, with 8 bases lining up with TRBD2. The CDR3 loop spans 15 amino acids. In germline, CDR1 is SGHTA, CDR2 FQGNSA. Trimming at V came to 1 base and at J to 4 bases, leaving 3 bases not matched to a gene. As DNA, the CDR3 is TGTGCCAGCAGCTTAGTAGCGGGAACGTACAATGAGCAGTTCTTC. Translation gives CASSLVAGTYNEQFF.

This clonotype was detected ten times or more. The junction does not match germline at one end; this may be a read error. The CDR3 bases are TGCAGTGCTACCGTCGGGGGGACGAACGCTGAAGCTTTCTTT. Its protein product is CSATVGGTNAEAFF. The chain combines TRBV20-1 with TRBJ1-1; perhaps TRBD1 as D (5 bases). This CDR3 spans 14 amino acids. The V gene's germline CDR1 is DFQATT and CDR2 SNEGSKA (reference sequence).

The chain couples TRBV6-1 to TRBJ2-7, with D maybe TRBD1 (6 bases). Germline CDR1 is MNHNS and CDR2 is SASEGT. The V and J ends lost 5 bases and 6 bases respectively, with 23 bases between them. The CDR3 has 16 amino acids. As DNA, the CDR3 is TGTGCCAGCAGTAGACCGACAGGAAGGAGTGTGGGCGAGCAGTACTTC. Encoded protein: CASSRPTGRSVGEQYF.

This clonotype came up many times. The gene calls are TRBV5-1 and TRBJ1-1; tentative D call: TRBD1 (6 bases). Germline assignment: CDR1 SGHRS and CDR2 YFSETQ. This CDR3 has 15 amino acids. V gave up 4 bases and J gave up 4 bases, with 17 bases separating them. CDR3 in amino acids: CASSGSTGSITEAFF. The CDR3 DNA is TGCGCCAGCAGCGGTTCGACAGGATCAATCACTGAAGCTTTCTTT.

Written as DNA, the CDR3 is TGTGCCAGCAGGATGACTAGCGGGATAGATACGCAGTATTTT. It translates to CASRMTSGIDTQYF. V and J are TRBV6-1 and TRBJ2-3, with 11 positions matching TRBD2. In germline, CDR1 is MNHNS, CDR2 SASEGT. Trimming cost V 6 bases and J 5 bases; bases outside gene matches: 4. CDR3 size: 14 residues.

Ten or more counts support this clonotype. The rearrangement joins TRBV24-1 to TRBJ1-2; TRBD1 might be the D (6 bases). Between the trimmed V and J ends, which lost 1 base and 5 bases, there was a span of 7 bases. The CDR3 sequence is 13 residues long. CDR1 and CDR2 (germline): KGHDR, SFDVKD. The CDR3 DNA reads as TGTGCCACCAGTGATTTCGGACAGTATGGCTACACCTTC. This gives the protein CATSDFGQYGYTF.

The chain's CDR3 is CAISPQTSGSSYEQYF. CDR3 DNA sequence: TGTGCCATCAGTCCACAGACTAGCGGGAGTTCCTACGAGCAGTACTTC. V is TRBV10-3 and J is TRBJ2-7, with 12 positions matching TRBD2. Germline V gene lookup returns CDR1 ENHRY and CDR2 SYGVKD. This CDR3 has 16 amino acids. Losses at the gene ends were 5 bases for V and 1 base for J; bases not matched to a gene: 6.

In its sample, this clonotype was seen many times. V gene TRBV7-9 combines with J gene TRBJ2-5, with D perhaps assigned TRBD1 or TRBD2 (6 bases each). The V end lost 5 bases, the J end lost 0 bases, and 13 bases lay between the germline ends. The CDR3 runs to 15 residues. The germline gives CDR1 SEHNR, CDR2 FQNEAQ (reference sequence). The CDR3 here is CASSPQGGYQETQYF. As DNA, the CDR3 is TGTGCCAGCAGCCCGCAAGGGGGGTACCAAGAGACCCAGTACTTC. Full variable domain (missing parts from reference TRBV7-9 and TRBJ2-5): DTGVSQNPRHKITKRGQNVTFRCDPISEHNRLYWYRQTLGQGPEFLTYFQNEAQLEKSRLLSDRFSAERPKGSFSTLEIQRTEQGDSAMYLCASSPQGGYQETQYFGPGTRLLVL.

The genes are TRBV3-1 and TRBJ2-3, with 9 bases lining up with TRBD2. The J segment lost 2 bases and the V segment lost 1 base, leaving 1 base of the junction unmatched. The germline V gene encodes CDR1 LGHDT and CDR2 YNNKEL (reference sequence). There are 15 residues in the CDR3. The CDR3 region is CASSQVAGDTDTQYF. The CDR3 nucleotides are TGTGCCAGCAGCCAAGTAGCGGGAGACACAGATACGCAGTATTTT.